The 26 T cell receptor beta chains below were found in one sample sequenced in a study of vaccination effects on CD4 cells after COVID-19. Their recognized antigens are unknown. TCRdb's table, derived via immunoSEQ multiplex PCR, lists solely in-frame clones and lacks some. The table lists approximately 28,000 clones, around 86% of them singletons. Viral peptide pool expansion of antigen-specific CD4+ T cells preceded sequencing in the ViraFEST assay. CD4+ T cell isolation took place after approximately ten days of culture. All participants had two doses of either the BNT162b2 or mRNA-1273 vaccine. The source material was CD4+ T cells from PBMCs cultured with SARS-CoV-2 spike peptides, sampled after COVID-19 vaccination. These receptors were taken from a human donor who received a COVID-19 vaccine. Some clones in this sample may be carry-over from other donors' samples.

The genes are TRBV12-5 and TRBJ1-1; TRBD1 might be the D (6 bases). Germline V gene data show CDR1 as LGHNT and CDR2 as FRNRAP. The CDR3 consists of 16 residues. The V end lost 3 bases, the J end lost 0 bases, and 14 bases lay between the germline ends. This CDR3 reads CASGFLAGQLNTEAFF. In DNA, the CDR3 is TGTGCTAGTGGTTTCCTTGCGGGACAATTGAACACTGAAGCTTTCTTT. The full variable domain, in which reference TRBV12-5 and TRBJ1-1 provide the parts outside the CDR3, is DARVTQTPRHKVTEMGQEVTMRCQPILGHNTVFWYRQTMMQGLELLAYFRNRAPLDDSGMPKDRFSAEMPDATLATLKIQPSEPRDSAVYFCASGFLAGQLNTEAFFGQGTRLTVV.

The chain joins TRBV2 to TRBJ1-3; maybe TRBD1 (5 bases). The CDR3 contains 16 residues. CDR1 and CDR2 (germline): SNHLY, FYNNEI. Trimming removed 5 bases from V and 4 bases from J, with 18 bases in between. The CDR3 loop is CASSPYTGGSGNTIYF. The DNA of the CDR3 is TGTGCCAGCAGTCCATACACAGGAGGAAGCGGAAACACCATATATTTT.

The V call is TRBV2, the J call TRBJ2-5; maybe TRBD2 (5 bases). The CDR3 runs to 13 residues. Trimming pared 7 bases from V and 3 bases from J, leaving 12 bases between. Looked up from germline, CDR1 is SNHLY and CDR2 is FYNNEI. The CDR3 here is CASKGETKETQYF. The CDR3 DNA is TGTGCCAGCAAGGGAGAGACAAAAGAGACCCAGTACTTC.

This rearrangement joins TRBV19 to TRBJ1-1, with D possibly matching TRBD1 (6 bases). Per the germline V gene, CDR1 is LNHDA and CDR2 is SQIVND (reference sequence). V lost 7 bases and J 2 bases, leaving 14 bases between the germline ends. CDR3 length: 14 residues. DNA of the CDR3: TGTGCCAGTAACGGGGACACAGTCAACACTGAAGCTTTCTTT. Its translation is CASNGDTVNTEAFF.

V and J are TRBV10-2 and TRBJ2-1, with 12 nucleotides matching TRBD1. The V and J ends lost 10 bases and 7 bases, in that order; junction bases with no gene match: 14. The CDR3 runs 16 residues. Germline CDR1 is WSHSY and CDR2 is SAAADI. CDR3 sequence (DNA): TGCGCCACCGGCGACCCGGGACAGGGGGCGAGGAATGAGCAGTTCTTC. It encodes CATGDPGQGARNEQFF.

This clone was seen only once. The rearrangement uses TRBV5-6 and TRBJ2-1; the D gene could be TRBD1 or TRBD2 (5 bases each). In germline, CDR1 is SGHDT, CDR2 YYEEEE. Trimming shortened V by 4 bases and J by 10 bases, and 27 bases separated the two germline ends. The CDR3 sequence is 17 residues long. CDR3 protein: CASSPGGAGTREREQFF. The DNA of the CDR3 is TGTGCCAGCAGCCCGGGCGGTGCCGGGACCAGAGAGAGGGAGCAGTTCTTC.

The V and J genes are TRBV5-1 and TRBJ2-3; TRBD2 matches at 7 bases. Germline CDR1 reads SGHRS; CDR2 reads YFSETQ. With 0 bases clipped from V and 3 bases from J, the junction kept 10 bases outside the gene matches. The CDR3 runs to 17 residues. The CDR3 bases are TGCGCCAGCAGCTTGGCCGGTGGAGCGGGGAGAACAGATACGCAGTATTTT. Translation: CASSLAGGAGRTDTQYF.

The V and J genes are TRBV5-1 and TRBJ2-5; D tentatively fits TRBD1 or TRBD2 (7 bases each). There are 13 residues in the CDR3. Germline V gene lookup returns CDR1 SGHRS and CDR2 YFSETQ. V was clipped by 4 bases and J by 5 bases, with 12 bases between them. Here the CDR3 DNA reads TGCGCCAGCAGCGTCCAGGGGGGGGAGACCCAGTACTTC. Translated, it gives CASSVQGGETQYF.

This chain links TRBV5-1 with TRBJ1-1, with D tentatively TRBD1 (5 bases). The CDR3 runs 17 residues. V was clipped by 1 base and J by 0 bases, with 16 bases between them. The germline CDR1 and CDR2 sequences are SGHRS and YFSETQ. CDR3 bases: TGCGCCAGCAGCTTGTCACCGGGGCGAGGTATGAACACTGAAGCTTTCTTT. It is translated as CASSLSPGRGMNTEAFF.

This clone was observed a handful of times. The chain combines TRBV7-9 with TRBJ1-3; maybe TRBD1 (6 bases). The CDR3 has 16 amino acids. CDR1 SEHNR and CDR2 FQNEAQ come from the germline V gene (reference sequence). V was clipped by 0 bases and J by 3 bases, with 12 bases between them. CDR3 nucleotides: TGTGCCAGCAGCTTAGCGGGGGGGCCAAATGGAAACACCATATATTTT. Protein product: CASSLAGGPNGNTIYF.

The chain uses TRBV6-5 and TRBJ1-5; tentative D call: TRBD1 (6 bases). The germline V and J ends were trimmed by 8 bases and 7 bases, with 21 bases remaining between them. The length of the CDR3 is 15 residues. In germline, CDR1 is MNHEY, CDR2 SVGAGI. The CDR3 nucleotides are TGTGCCAGCTCCCAGGACAGAGCCTCAAGGCAGCCCCAGCATTTT. Its translation: CASSQDRASRQPQHF.

This clone was seen just once. The V and J genes are TRBV6-6 and TRBJ2-4, with 11 bases aligning to TRBD2. V trimming: 5 bases; J trimming: 1 base; junction bases outside the gene matches: 16. Germline V lookup: CDR1 MNHNY, CDR2 SVGAGI (reference sequence). CDR3 length: 20 amino acids. CDR3 loop: CASSHLRVSGGALAKNIQYF. In DNA form, the CDR3 reads TGTGCCAGCAGTCACCTTCGGGTTAGCGGGGGGGCTCTCGCCAAAAACATTCAGTACTTC.

The chain has TRBV6-6 and TRBJ1-5; tentative D call: TRBD1 (5 bases). CDR1 is MNHNY and CDR2 is SVGAGI in the germline V gene (reference sequence). This CDR3 is 14 amino acids long. Trimming pared 0 bases from V and 4 bases from J, leaving 7 bases between. In DNA form, the CDR3 reads TGTGCCAGCAGTTACTCGGGGCAGAATCAGCCCCAGCATTTT. Its translation is CASSYSGQNQPQHF.

This clone was seen a few times. J is TRBJ1-1 and V is TRBV19; TRBD1 might be the D (6 bases). The CDR3 contains 14 residues. Trimming removed 6 bases at V and 0 bases at J, with 11 bases between. CDR1 and CDR2 from the germline V gene are LNHDA and SQIVND (reference sequence). CDR3 protein: CASRTQGLNTEAFF. The DNA of the CDR3 is TGTGCCAGTAGGACCCAGGGGTTGAACACTGAAGCTTTCTTT.

The gene calls are TRBV6-1 and TRBJ1-1; no firm D call. CDR3 length: 15 residues. In germline, CDR1 is MNHNS, CDR2 SASEGT. The V end was cut by 1 base, the J end by 1 base, with 10 bases between. Here the CDR3 DNA reads TGTGCCAGCAGTGAAGTATGGAAACCGAACACTGAAGCTTTCTTT. It specifies CASSEVWKPNTEAFF.

This rearrangement joins TRBV6-6 to TRBJ1-6; the D is unclear. The V and J ends lost 8 bases and 5 bases respectively, with 10 bases between them. CDR1 MNHNY and CDR2 SVGAGI come from the germline V gene (reference sequence). This CDR3 has 13 amino acids. CDR3 DNA sequence: TGTGCCAGCCAAAGGAGTGATAATTCACCCCTCCACTTT. Amino acids: CASQRSDNSPLHF.

The gene calls are TRBV2 and TRBJ1-1; tentative D call: TRBD1 (5 bases). The CDR3 is made up of 16 amino acids. The ends were cut back, 2 bases at V and 1 base at J, with 14 bases in the middle. Germline CDR1 SNHLY, CDR2 FYNNEI. The CDR3 is CASSEYGGIRNTEAFF. The CDR3 coding sequence is TGTGCCAGCAGTGAATATGGGGGGATAAGGAACACTGAAGCTTTCTTT.

The CDR3 is CASSPALAGVRTSTDTQYF. The CDR3 nucleotides read TGCGCCAGCAGCCCCGCCTTAGCGGGGGTAAGGACTAGCACAGATACGCAGTATTTT. The J gene is TRBJ2-3, the V gene TRBV5-1; 9 positions match TRBD2. The germline V gene encodes CDR1 SGHRS and CDR2 YFSETQ. The trim removed 4 bases at V and 0 bases at J, leaving 15 bases unmatched. The CDR3 length is 19 residues.

The DNA for the CDR3 is TGTGCCAGCAGTGACTGTACTAGAGATACGCAGTATTTT. Its protein is CASSDCTRDTQYF. This chain links TRBV6-4 with TRBJ2-3; tentative D call: TRBD2 (5 bases). Germline CDR1 and CDR2: MRHNA and SNTAGT. CDR3 size: 13 residues. V lost 1 base to trimming and J lost 5 bases, with 7 bases between them.

The chain is built from TRBV10-3 and TRBJ2-3, with 13 nucleotides matching TRBD2. Looked up from germline, CDR1 is ENHRY and CDR2 is SYGVKD. V was clipped by 5 bases and J by 4 bases; unmatched bases: 3. CDR3 length equals 15 residues. CDR3 in amino acids: CAISRLAGGADTQYF. Written as DNA, the CDR3 is TGTGCCATCAGTCGACTAGCGGGGGGTGCAGATACGCAGTATTTT.

This clone was counted a few times. The chain has TRBV6-5 and TRBJ1-6; 8 nucleotides match TRBD1. V trimming: 7 bases; J trimming: 3 bases; junction bases outside the gene matches: 5. CDR1 is MNHEY and CDR2 is SVGAGI in the germline V gene. The CDR3 loop spans 15 amino acids. The CDR3 loop is CASKAGTGYNSPLHF. The CDR3 region has the DNA TGTGCCAGCAAAGCCGGGACAGGCTATAATTCACCCCTCCACTTT.

The rearrangement links TRBV19 to TRBJ2-6; D might be TRBD2 (6 bases). V gave up 2 bases and J gave up 4 bases, with 9 bases separating them. This CDR3 region has 15 residues. The V gene's germline CDR1 is LNHDA and CDR2 SQIVND (reference sequence). CDR3 sequence: CASSITGEGANVLTF. CDR3 coding DNA: TGTGCCAGTAGTATAACGGGGGAAGGGGCCAACGTCCTGACTTTC.

The V and J genes are TRBV28 and TRBJ2-5; D could derive from TRBD1 or TRBD2 (5 bases each). Germline V gives CDR1 MDHEN, CDR2 SYDVKM. V was cut by 7 bases and J by 2 bases, with 23 bases left in between. The CDR3 is 17 amino acids. The CDR3 protein is CASTRGGRFRGQETQYF. CDR3 sequence (DNA): TGTGCCAGCACCCGGGGCGGACGGTTCAGAGGTCAAGAGACCCAGTACTTC.

The chain couples TRBV9 to TRBJ1-1, with no clear D. The CDR3 covers 14 residues. Trimming removed 6 bases at V and 0 bases at J, with 12 bases between. Germline CDR1 and CDR2: SGDLS and YYNGEE. The CDR3 spells CASTPGQMNTEAFF. DNA of the CDR3: TGTGCCAGCACCCCGGGTCAGATGAACACTGAAGCTTTCTTT. The full variable domain, rest sourced from reference TRBV9 and TRBJ1-1, is DSGVTQTPKHLITATGQRVTLRCSPRSGDLSVYWYQQSLDQGLQFLIQYYNGEERAKGNILERFSAQQFPDLHSELNLSSLELGDSALYFCASTPGQMNTEAFFGQGTRLTVV.

The chain is built from TRBV28 and TRBJ2-7, with 9 bases fitting TRBD1. V shed 6 bases and J 6 bases; nucleotides not matched to a gene: 12. Germline CDR1 reads MDHEN; CDR2 reads SYDVKM. The CDR3 totals 15 residues. CDR3: CASSLPWGTGSEQYV. As DNA, the CDR3 is TGTGCCAGCAGCCTCCCCTGGGGGACAGGGAGCGAGCAGTACGTC.

For the CDR3, the DNA is TGTGCCAGCAGCTTAAGCGACGGGACCTACGAGCAGTACGTC. It translates to CASSLSDGTYEQYV. The rearrangement joins TRBV7-2 to TRBJ2-7, with a weak D call TRBD2 (5 bases). CDR3 length equals 14 residues. The V gene lost 2 bases and the J gene lost 2 bases, with 10 bases spanning the gap. Looked up from germline, CDR1 is SGHTA and CDR2 is FQGNSA.